Below are 18 T cell receptor beta chains sequenced from a single sample in a study of blood T cell repertoires in COVID-19. TCRdb's copy holds only in-frame clones and misses some; the assay was immunoSEQ multiplex PCR. The sample has roughly 220,000 clones, just over 85% seen once. The sample was PBMCs or T cells enriched from blood (not recorded which). These receptor sequences come from a woman aged 35 to 49 with acute COVID-19.

The sample holds a few counts of this clone. The V gene is TRBV20-1, the J gene TRBJ1-1; D remains ambiguous. The CDR3 is 11 amino acids. CDR1 is DFQATT and CDR2 is SNEGSKA in the germline V gene (reference sequence). V was cut by 4 bases and J by 6 bases, with 9 bases left in between. CDR3 sequence: CSATPPAEAFF. The DNA of the CDR3 is TGCAGTGCTACTCCCCCGGCTGAAGCTTTCTTT.

The chain joins TRBV3-1 (or the pseudogene TRBV3-2) to TRBJ1-4; TRBD1 matches at 8 bases. Per the germline V gene, CDR1 is LGHDT and CDR2 is YNNKEL (reference sequence). V dropped 4 bases and J dropped 3; count of bases not matched to a gene: 7. The CDR3 has 16 residues. The CDR3 coding sequence is TGTGCCAGCAGCCCCTACAGGGGGGAGGCTAATGAAAAACTGTTTTTT. It translates to CASSPYRGEANEKLFF.

J is TRBJ1-5 and V is TRBV7-2, with TRBD1 matching over 7 bases. Trimming at V came to 1 base and at J to 4 bases, leaving 4 bases not matched to a gene. The CDR3 is made up of 15 amino acids. Germline V gene sequence: CDR1 SGHTA, CDR2 FQGNSA. CDR3 coding DNA: TGTGCCAGCAGCTTAGATTCAGGGGGGAATCAGCCCCAGCATTTT. Translation gives CASSLDSGGNQPQHF.

This clone was observed a few times. V is TRBV12-5 and J is TRBJ1-1, with 12 bases fitting TRBD1. The V and J ends lost 7 bases and 0 bases, in that order; junction bases with no gene match: 12. The CDR3 has 18 residues. CDR1 and CDR2 from the germline V gene are LGHNT and FRNRAP. DNA of the CDR3: TGTGCTAGTGCCTGGGGGACAGGGGGCATTGGGATGAACACTGAAGCTTTCTTT. The encoded protein is CASAWGTGGIGMNTEAFF. Complete variable domain (other parts from reference TRBV12-5 and TRBJ1-1): DARVTQTPRHKVTEMGQEVTMRCQPILGHNTVFWYRQTMMQGLELLAYFRNRAPLDDSGMPKDRFSAEMPDATLATLKIQPSEPRDSAVYFCASAWGTGGIGMNTEAFFGQGTRLTVV.

The chain uses TRBV18 and TRBJ1-4; no definite D call. The CDR3 length is 13 residues. Trimming left V 2 bases short and J 7 bases short, with 8 bases between. The V gene's germline CDR1 is KGHSH and CDR2 LQKENI. The DNA for the CDR3 is TGTGCCAGCTCACCAATGGGGAGTGAAAAACTGTTTTTT. Translation gives CASSPMGSEKLFF.

The chain links TRBV30 to TRBJ1-5; the D gene is possibly TRBD1 (6 bases). The CDR3 runs to 13 residues. Germline V CDR1 and CDR2: GTSNPN, SVGIG (reference sequence). V dropped 0 bases and J dropped 5 bases, with 8 bases sitting between them. DNA for the CDR3: TGTGCCTGGAGTGTAGGGGGTTATCAGCCCCAGCATTTT. Residues: CAWSVGGYQPQHF.

CDR3 amino acids: CATSGGRGQPQHF. The CDR3 coding sequence is TGTGCCACCAGTGGGGGGCGAGGTCAGCCCCAGCATTTT. The V gene is TRBV24-1, the J gene TRBJ1-5, with D possibly being TRBD1 (6 bases). The germline gives CDR1 KGHDR, CDR2 SFDVKD. Between the trimmed V and J ends, which lost 5 bases and 6 bases, there was a span of 10 bases. The CDR3 has 13 amino acids.

With regard to this clone: This sample also contains other DNA sequences that code for the same CDR3. V gene TRBV9 combines with J gene TRBJ1-1; D may be TRBD1 (6 bases). The germline gives CDR1 SGDLS, CDR2 YYNGEE. Trimming shortened V by 0 bases and J by 3 bases, and 12 bases separated the two germline ends. This CDR3 contains 15 residues. As DNA, the CDR3 is TGTGCCAGCAGCGTAGCTGGAGGGGGGGACACTGAAGCTTTCTTT. This codes for CASSVAGGGDTEAFF.

This chain uses TRBV18 with TRBJ1-1, with 9 bases that match TRBD1. After removal of 6 bases from V and 6 bases from J, the junction contained 8 bases not matched to a gene. The CDR3 covers 14 residues. CDR1 and CDR2 (germline): KGHSH, LQKENI. The CDR3 protein is CASSLDRGASEAFF. The DNA of the CDR3 is TGTGCCAGCTCGCTGGACAGGGGCGCATCTGAAGCTTTCTTT.

The chain carries TRBV19 and TRBJ2-2; TRBD2 might be the D (7 bases). Germline CDR1 reads LNHDA; CDR2 reads SQIVND (reference sequence). The V end was cut by 7 bases, the J end by 6 bases, with 21 bases between. The CDR3 runs to 16 residues. Written as DNA, the CDR3 is TGTGCCAGTAACCCGGGGGGCGCGGGCCTCGCCGGGGAGCTGTTTTTT. Residues: CASNPGGAGLAGELFF.

This clone has a handful of counts. The J gene is TRBJ1-6, the V gene TRBV7-8; TRBD1 matches at 10 bases. CDR1 is SGHVS and CDR2 is FQNEAQ in the germline V gene. The CDR3 covers 15 residues. The ends lost 7 bases at V and 8 bases at J; junction bases unmatched: 8. CDR3: CASNRFGTGDSPLHF. The CDR3 DNA sequence: TGTGCCAGCAACAGATTCGGGACAGGGGATTCACCCCTCCACTTT.

The chain joins TRBV9 to TRBJ1-1; D call uncertain. This CDR3 has 12 residues. Trimming cost V 3 bases and J 2 bases, with 5 bases left between them. Germline CDR1 SGDLS, CDR2 YYNGEE. As DNA, the CDR3 is TGTGCCAGCAGCGACAGAAACACTGAAGCTTTCTTT. Translated, it gives CASSDRNTEAFF.

The V call is TRBV5-1, the J call TRBJ2-5, with 8 bases that match TRBD1. CDR3 length: 14 amino acids. The V gene end was trimmed by 4 bases and the J gene end by 6 bases; junction bases not matched to a gene: 8. Germline CDR1 reads SGHRS; CDR2 reads YFSETQ. This chain's CDR3 is CASSDGTGIQTQYF. In DNA, the CDR3 is TGCGCCAGCAGCGACGGGACAGGTATACAGACCCAGTACTTC.

The gene calls are TRBV6-6 and TRBJ1-2, with TRBD1 as a possible D gene (5 bases). This CDR3 has 13 residues. Germline V gene data show CDR1 as MNHNY and CDR2 as SVGAGI (reference sequence). Trimming left V 7 bases short and J 2 bases short, with 11 bases between. The CDR3 sequence is CASIRGGNYGYTF. In DNA form, the CDR3 reads TGTGCCAGCATTCGGGGGGGAAACTATGGCTACACCTTC.

The V and J genes are TRBV7-2 and TRBJ2-1, with 7 positions matching TRBD1. Trimming removed 1 base from V and 9 bases from J; junction bases left unmatched: 12. The CDR3 runs 16 residues. CDR1 is SGHTA and CDR2 is FQGNSA in the germline V gene. The CDR3 loop is CASSLVGQGVISEQFF. The CDR3 DNA sequence: TGTGCCAGCAGCTTAGTAGGGCAGGGGGTTATAAGTGAGCAGTTCTTC.

This clone has a single count. J is TRBJ1-1 and V is TRBV5-4; weak D call: TRBD1 (6 bases). The CDR3 consists of 15 residues. The V and J ends lost 7 bases and 1 base respectively, with 17 bases between them. CDR1 is SGHNT and CDR2 is YYREEE in the germline V gene (reference sequence). The CDR3 region has the DNA TGTGCCAGCCACGAACGGGGGGCTGGGAACACTGAAGCTTTCTTT. This translates into CASHERGAGNTEAFF.

This clone was seen only a few times. V usage is TRBV6-5 and J usage is TRBJ2-7, with D possibly being TRBD2 (5 bases). This CDR3 contains 15 residues. Trimming took off 9 bases at V and 2 bases at J, with 20 bases between the two ends. CDR1 and CDR2 from the germline V gene are MNHEY and SVGAGI. The CDR3: CASRESQAVPYEQYF. For the CDR3, the DNA is TGTGCCAGTAGGGAGTCTCAGGCCGTACCCTACGAGCAGTACTTC.

The gene calls are TRBV11-2 and TRBJ2-2; D unclear. The CDR3 extends over 14 amino acids. With 1 base removed from V and 7 bases from J, the gap between germline ends came to 10 bases. Germline lookup yields CDR1 SGHAT and CDR2 FQNNGV. The CDR3 loop is CASSLVRNHGELFF. CDR3 coding DNA: TGTGCCAGCAGCTTAGTGCGGAACCACGGGGAGCTGTTTTTT.